This T cell receptor (beta chain) originates from a study of blood T cells in healthy people across ages. Study-wide points: The unsorted PBMCs prevented any conclusive comparison of naive versus antigen-experienced cells. Higher diversity and more naive CD4+ cells were features of long-lived donors, compared to aged donors.

It was with a sample-barcoded 5' primer and a J-beta primer mix that a second PCR of roughly 7 to 12 cycles was run. TCRdb itself ran the 5' RACE reads through MiXCR, one entry per CDR3 protein. The sample contains roughly 1,700,000 distinct CDR3 sequences, roughly 27% of which appear only once. Trimming cost V 6 bases and J 5 bases, with 11 bases left between them. The CDR3 loop spans 13 amino acids. In the case of this clonotype: The antigen is undetermined.

Extraction yielded at least 6 micrograms of total RNA per sample. This receptor was taken from a woman aged 25 to 39 in good health. Sequencing used blood. The gene calls are TRBV12-3 or TRBV12-4 and TRBJ2-1; tentatively, D is TRBD2 (5 bases). CDR3 region: CASSPRGNNEQFF. CDR3 DNA sequence: TGTGCCAGCAGCCCCCGGGGAAACAATGAGCAGTTCTTC.